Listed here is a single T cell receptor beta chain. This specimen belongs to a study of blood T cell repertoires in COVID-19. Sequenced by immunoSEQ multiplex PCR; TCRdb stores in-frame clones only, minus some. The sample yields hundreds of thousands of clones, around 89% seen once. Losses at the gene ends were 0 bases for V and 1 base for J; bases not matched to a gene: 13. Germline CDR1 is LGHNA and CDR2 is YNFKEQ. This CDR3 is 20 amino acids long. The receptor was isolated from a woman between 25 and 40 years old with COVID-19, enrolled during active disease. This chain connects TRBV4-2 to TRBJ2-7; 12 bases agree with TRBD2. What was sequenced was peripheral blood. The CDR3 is CASSQDSPLAGGETSYEQYF. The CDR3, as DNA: TGTGCCAGCAGCCAAGATTCCCCGCTAGCGGGGGGGGAAACTTCCTACGAGCAGTACTTC.